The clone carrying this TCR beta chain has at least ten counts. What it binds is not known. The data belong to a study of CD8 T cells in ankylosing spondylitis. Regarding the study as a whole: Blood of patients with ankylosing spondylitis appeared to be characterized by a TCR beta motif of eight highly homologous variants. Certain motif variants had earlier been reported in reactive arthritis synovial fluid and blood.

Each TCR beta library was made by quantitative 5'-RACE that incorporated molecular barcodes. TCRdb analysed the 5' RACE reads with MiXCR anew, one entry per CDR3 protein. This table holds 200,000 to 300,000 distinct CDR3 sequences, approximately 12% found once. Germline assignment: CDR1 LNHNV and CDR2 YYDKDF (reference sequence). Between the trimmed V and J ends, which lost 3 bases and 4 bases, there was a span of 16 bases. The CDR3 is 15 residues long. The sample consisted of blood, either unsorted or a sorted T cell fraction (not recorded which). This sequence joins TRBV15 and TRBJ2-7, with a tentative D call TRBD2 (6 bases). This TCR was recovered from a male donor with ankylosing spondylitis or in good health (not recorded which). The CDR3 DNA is TGTGCCACCAGCAGCTCCCGACTAGGATGGTACGAGCAGTACTTC. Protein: CATSSSRLGWYEQYF.